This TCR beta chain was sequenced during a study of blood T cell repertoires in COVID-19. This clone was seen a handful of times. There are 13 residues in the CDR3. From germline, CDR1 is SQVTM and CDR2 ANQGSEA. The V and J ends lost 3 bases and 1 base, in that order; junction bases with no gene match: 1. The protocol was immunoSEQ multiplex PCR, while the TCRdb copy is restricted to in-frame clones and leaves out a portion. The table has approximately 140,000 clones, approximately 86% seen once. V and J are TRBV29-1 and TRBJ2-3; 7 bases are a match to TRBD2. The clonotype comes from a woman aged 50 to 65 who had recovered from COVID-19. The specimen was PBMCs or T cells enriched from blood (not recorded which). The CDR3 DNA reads TGCAGCGTTGATGCGGGGGGCACAGATACGCAGTATTTT. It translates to CSVDAGGTDTQYF.